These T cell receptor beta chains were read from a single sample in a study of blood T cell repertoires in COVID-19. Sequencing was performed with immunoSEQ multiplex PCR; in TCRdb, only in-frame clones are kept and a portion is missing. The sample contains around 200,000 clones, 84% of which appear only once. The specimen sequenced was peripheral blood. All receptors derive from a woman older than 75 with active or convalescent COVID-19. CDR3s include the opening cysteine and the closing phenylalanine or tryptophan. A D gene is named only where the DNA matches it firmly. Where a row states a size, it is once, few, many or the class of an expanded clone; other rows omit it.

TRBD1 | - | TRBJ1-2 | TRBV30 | CAWSRQGARGYTF | TGTGCCTGGAGCCGACAGGGGGCGAGGGGCTACACCTTC
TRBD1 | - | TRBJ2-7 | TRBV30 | CAWSVLTGETEQYF | TGTGCCTGGAGTGTACTTACAGGGGAAACCGAGCAGTACTTC
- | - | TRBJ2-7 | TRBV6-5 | CASSFSLASYEQYF | TGTGCCAGCAGTTTTTCTCTAGCATCCTACGAGCAGTACTTC
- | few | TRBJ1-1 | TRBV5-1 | CASSFDNRVLNTEAFF | TGCGCCAGCAGCTTTGATAACAGGGTCCTGAACACTGAAGCTTTCTTT
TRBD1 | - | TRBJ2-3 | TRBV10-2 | CASGGTGRTDTQYF | TGCGCCAGCGGTGGGACAGGCCGCACAGATACGCAGTATTTT
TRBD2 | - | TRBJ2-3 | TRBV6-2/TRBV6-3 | CASSRTSGGLSTDTQYF | TGTGCCAGCAGTCGGACTAGCGGGGGGTTGAGCACAGATACGCAGTATTTT
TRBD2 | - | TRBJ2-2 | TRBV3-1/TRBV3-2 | CASSPYPAGFTTGELFF | TGTGCCAGCAGCCCATACCCAGCGGGATTTACTACCGGGGAGCTGTTTTTT
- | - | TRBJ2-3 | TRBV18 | CASSEDRMDTQYF | TGTGCCAGCTCTGAAGATAGAATGGATACGCAGTATTTT
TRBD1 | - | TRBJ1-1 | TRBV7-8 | CASSPGTGKNTEAFF | TGTGCCAGCAGCCCAGGGACAGGAAAGAACACTGAAGCTTTCTTT
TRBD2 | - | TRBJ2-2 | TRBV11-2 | CASSFMGGTTYTGELFF | TGTGCCAGCAGCTTTATGGGGGGGACTACCTACACCGGGGAGCTGTTTTTT
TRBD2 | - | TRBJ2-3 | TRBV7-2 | CASYTGGRNTDTQYF | TGTGCCAGCTACACGGGGGGGAGAAACACAGATACGCAGTATTTT
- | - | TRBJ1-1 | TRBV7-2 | CASSLDGSRNTEAFF | TGTGCCAGCAGCTTAGATGGGAGCCGGAACACTGAAGCTTTCTTT
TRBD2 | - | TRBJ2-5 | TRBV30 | CAWSVRRGAQETQYF | TGTGCCTGGAGTGTACGGCGGGGGGCCCAAGAGACCCAGTACTTC
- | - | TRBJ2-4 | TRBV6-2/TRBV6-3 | CASSYGGSRVAIQYF | TGTGCCAGCAGTTACGGCGGCTCGAGGGTAGCCATTCAGTACTTC
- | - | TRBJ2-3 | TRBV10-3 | CAISEWTSTDTQYF | TGTGCCATCAGTGAGTGGACTAGCACAGATACGCAGTATTTT
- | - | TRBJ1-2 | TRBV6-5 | CASSRRDYGYTF | TGTGCCAGCAGTCGACGGGACTATGGCTACACCTTC
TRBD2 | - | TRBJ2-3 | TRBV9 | CASSVRGSGGPSTDTQYF | TGTGCCAGCAGCGTCAGGGGTAGCGGGGGCCCTAGCACAGATACGCAGTATTTT
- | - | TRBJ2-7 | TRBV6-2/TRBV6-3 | CASSSQGAYEQYF | TGTGCCAGCAGTTCCCAAGGAGCTTACGAGCAGTACTTC
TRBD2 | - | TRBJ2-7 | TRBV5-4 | CASSSKRELDEQYF | TGTGCCAGCAGCTCAAAGCGGGAGTTGGACGAGCAGTACTTC
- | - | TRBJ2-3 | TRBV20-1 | CSAALKDTQYF | TGCAGTGCTGCACTTAAGGATACGCAGTATTTT
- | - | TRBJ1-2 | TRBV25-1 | CASSESGGSYGYTF | TGTGCCAGCAGTGAATCCGGAGGCTCCTATGGCTACACCTTC
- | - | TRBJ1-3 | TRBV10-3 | CATQGGSGNTIYF | TGTGCCACTCAGGGTGGCTCTGGAAACACCATATATTTT
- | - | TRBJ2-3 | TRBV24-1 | CATGEEDTQYF | TGTGCCACCGGCGAGGAAGATACGCAGTATTTT
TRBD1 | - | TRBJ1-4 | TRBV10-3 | CATTQGALEKLFF | TGTGCCACCACACAGGGGGCACTTGAAAAACTGTTTTTT
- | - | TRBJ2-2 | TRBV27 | CASSTGFGELFF | TGTGCCAGCAGTACGGGATTCGGGGAGCTGTTTTTT
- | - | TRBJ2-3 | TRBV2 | CASSVDRSTDTQYF | TGTGCCAGCAGTGTTGACAGGTCCACAGATACGCAGTATTTT
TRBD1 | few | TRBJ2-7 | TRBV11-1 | CASSYGTASYEQYF | TGTGCCAGCAGTTACGGGACAGCTTCCTACGAGCAGTACTTC
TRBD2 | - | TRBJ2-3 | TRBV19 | CANHPCRPSGDTDTQYF | TGTGCCAATCACCCATGCCGTCCTAGCGGGGACACAGATACGCAGTATTTT